This T cell receptor (beta chain) appears in the sequencing data of a study of cytomegalovirus exposure and HLA in healthy donors. About the research overall: A preliminary data release comprised roughly 80 million unique TCRs obtained from HLA-typed donors. Whole-study results and caveats: Confirmation in vitro established that a few CMV-associated chains were specific for CMV antigens. Fewer N-insertions than the roughly 670-donor mean were reportedly shown by an Asian-associated ancestry cluster in a later analysis. TCR beta V segments were, for the most part, productive about 87% or about 30% of the time in an earlier analysis.

Losses at the gene ends were 2 bases for V and 2 bases for J; bases not matched to a gene: 7. The CDR3 contains 17 residues. Germline V gene lookup returns CDR1 PRHDT and CDR2 FYEKMQ (reference sequence). With respect to this clone: What it recognizes is unknown.

PCR primers comprised 60 Vbeta and 13 Jbeta primers. Only in-frame clones appear in the TCRdb table, and some are missing; sequencing was by immunoSEQ multiplex PCR. The repertoire includes 150,000 to 200,000 clones, more than 70% of them detected once, and 0.9% to 1.2% sits in the top ten. The sequence was collected from a woman aged 40 to 50 in good health and CMV-seronegative. The V gene is TRBV13, the J gene TRBJ2-3; TRBD2 matches at 10 bases. Input material: PBMCs. CDR3: CASSLRTSGPTTDTQYF. CDR3 DNA: TGTGCCAGCAGCTTAAGGACTAGCGGTCCTACCACAGATACGCAGTATTTT.